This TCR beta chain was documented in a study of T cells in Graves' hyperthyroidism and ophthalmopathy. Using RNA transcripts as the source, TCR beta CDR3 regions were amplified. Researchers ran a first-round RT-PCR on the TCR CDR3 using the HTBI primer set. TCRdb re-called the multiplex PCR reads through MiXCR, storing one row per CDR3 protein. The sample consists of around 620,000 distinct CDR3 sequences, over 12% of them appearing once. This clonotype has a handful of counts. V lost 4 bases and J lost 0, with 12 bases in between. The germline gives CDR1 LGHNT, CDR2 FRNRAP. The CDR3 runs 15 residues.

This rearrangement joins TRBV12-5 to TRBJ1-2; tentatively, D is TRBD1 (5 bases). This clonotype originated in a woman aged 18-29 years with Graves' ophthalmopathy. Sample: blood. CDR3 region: CASGSWGGTNYGYTF. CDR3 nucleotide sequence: TGTGCTAGTGGTTCATGGGGCGGCACTAACTATGGCTACACCTTC.